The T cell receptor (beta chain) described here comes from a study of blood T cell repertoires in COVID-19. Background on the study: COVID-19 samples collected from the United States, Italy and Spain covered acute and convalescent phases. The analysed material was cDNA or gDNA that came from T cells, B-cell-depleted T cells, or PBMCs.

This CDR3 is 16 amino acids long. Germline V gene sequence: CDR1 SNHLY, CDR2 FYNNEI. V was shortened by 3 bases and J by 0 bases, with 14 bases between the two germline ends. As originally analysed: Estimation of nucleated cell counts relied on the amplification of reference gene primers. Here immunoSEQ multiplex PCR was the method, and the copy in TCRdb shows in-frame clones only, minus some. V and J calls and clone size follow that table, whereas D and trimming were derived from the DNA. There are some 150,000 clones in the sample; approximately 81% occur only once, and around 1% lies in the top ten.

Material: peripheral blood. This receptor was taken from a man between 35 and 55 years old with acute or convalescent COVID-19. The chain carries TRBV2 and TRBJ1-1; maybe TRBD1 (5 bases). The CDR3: CASSEPGTGLNTEAFF. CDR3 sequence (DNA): TGTGCCAGCAGTGAGCCAGGAACAGGCCTGAACACTGAAGCTTTCTTT.